Listed here are 32 T cell receptor beta chains from one sample, sequenced in a study of T cells after yellow fever vaccination. Each CDR3 protein is one row after TCRdb ran MiXCR on the 5' RACE reads. Of a few hundred thousand distinct CDR3 sequences listed, about 3% were seen once; the top ten hold 3.2%. The source material was CD4+ T cells sorted from PBMCs, sampled 10 days after the yellow fever booster vaccination. The receptors were sampled from a man aged 18 to 30 who received the YFV17D yellow fever vaccine.

This clonotype was seen a few times. The chain combines TRBV5-1 with TRBJ2-5, with 9 nucleotides matching TRBD1. Germline V lookup: CDR1 SGHRS, CDR2 YFSETQ. J gave up 3 bases and V 1 base, and 4 bases lay outside the gene matches. This CDR3 is 15 amino acids long. This chain's CDR3 is CASSLTGGREETQYF. CDR3 coding DNA: TGCGCCAGCAGCTTGACAGGGGGCCGGGAAGAGACCCAGTACTTC.

There are many counts of this clonotype. CDR3 nucleotides: TGCGCAGGGATTCCCTATGGCTACACCTTC. Translation gives CAGIPYGYTF. The rearrangement links TRBV20-1 to TRBJ1-2; D is possibly TRBD1 (5 bases). The CDR3 sequence is 10 residues long. Per the germline V gene, CDR1 is DFQATT and CDR2 is SNEGSKA (reference sequence).

This sequence joins TRBV7-2 and TRBJ1-5; D might be TRBD1 (6 bases). V lost 1 base, J lost 5 bases, and 12 bases lay in between. The CDR3 runs to 15 residues. CDR1 is SGHTA and CDR2 is FQGNSA in the germline V gene. Written as DNA, the CDR3 is TGTGCCAGCAGCTTAGTAGGTTGGACAGATCAGCCCCAGCATTTT. This translates into CASSLVGWTDQPQHF.

The table lists this clonotype with a few counts. The gene calls are TRBV15 and TRBJ1-3; no clear D gene. From germline, CDR1 is LNHNV and CDR2 YYDKDF (reference sequence). The V gene lost 1 base and the J gene lost 0 bases, with 4 bases spanning the gap. The CDR3 runs to 14 residues. As DNA, the CDR3 is TGTGCCACCAGCAGAGCCGCCTCTGGAAACACCATATATTTT. It is translated as CATSRAASGNTIYF.

In its sample, this clonotype was seen many times. V and J are TRBV7-9 and TRBJ1-5; D gene ambiguous. Germline-derived CDR1 and CDR2 are SEHNR and FQNEAQ (reference sequence). Trimming cost V 4 bases and J 2 bases, with 9 bases left between them. CDR3 length: 14 amino acids. CDR3 DNA sequence: TGTGCCAGCAGCTCAACTAGGGGCAATCAGCCCCAGCATTTT. Its protein product is CASSSTRGNQPQHF.

Ten or more counts support this clonotype. CDR3 sequence: CASSYSGGVGYTF. CDR3 in DNA: TGTGCCAGCAGTTACTCAGGGGGCGTTGGCTACACCTTC. The chain has TRBV6-2 or TRBV6-3 and TRBJ1-2; 7 bases align to TRBD1. The germline CDR1 and CDR2 sequences are MNHEY and SVGEGT. Trimming took 0 bases from V and 7 from J; bases not matched to a gene: 2. The CDR3 totals 13 residues.

This clonotype came up many times. The chain recombines TRBV12-3 or TRBV12-4 with TRBJ1-1, with a tentative D call TRBD1 (6 bases). The CDR3 sequence is 15 residues long. The V gene lost 3 bases and the J gene lost 2 bases, with 13 bases spanning the gap. The CDR3 coding sequence is TGTGCCAGCAGTTTGTGGGGGGCCTTCAACACTGAAGCTTTCTTT. Its protein is CASSLWGAFNTEAFF.

This clonotype was seen a handful of times. This rearrangement joins TRBV6-6 to TRBJ2-1; 9 bases agree with TRBD1. V was pared by 6 bases and J by 6 bases, with 6 bases of the junction left unmatched. This CDR3 contains 14 residues. The V gene's germline CDR1 is MNHNY and CDR2 SVGAGI (reference sequence). Written as DNA, the CDR3 is TGTGCCAGCAGCCGCGAGACAGGGGGCAATGAGCAGTTCTTC. The encoded protein is CASSRETGGNEQFF.

This clonotype was detected a few times. V gene TRBV11-1 combines with J gene TRBJ2-3; 8 bases line up with TRBD2. The length of the CDR3 is 15 residues. Looked up from germline, CDR1 is SGHAT and CDR2 is FQDESV (reference sequence). Trimming cost V 3 bases and J 2 bases; bases outside gene matches: 4. CDR3: CASSFLAGNTDTQYF. CDR3 sequence (DNA): TGTGCCAGCAGCTTTTTAGCGGGGAACACAGATACGCAGTATTTT.

In its sample, this clonotype was seen many times. The rearrangement uses TRBV7-3 and TRBJ1-2; no definite D call. V gave up 4 bases and J gave up 4 bases, with 10 bases separating them. From germline, CDR1 is SGHTA and CDR2 FQGTGA. The CDR3 is 13 amino acids. The CDR3, as DNA: TGTGCCAGCAGCTCCGGGATTGGCTATGGCTACACCTTC. This gives the protein CASSSGIGYGYTF.

This clonotype was observed many times. The chain links TRBV7-9 to TRBJ1-3; D is uncertain. The CDR3 loop spans 13 amino acids. Trimming cost V 4 bases and J 0 bases, with 4 bases left between them. Germline loops: CDR1 SEHNR, CDR2 FQNEAQ (reference sequence). CDR3: CASSSYSGNTIYF. In DNA, the CDR3 is TGTGCCAGCAGCTCCTACTCTGGAAACACCATATATTTT.

This chain connects TRBV7-9 to TRBJ2-1; maybe TRBD1 (6 bases). V dropped 5 bases and J dropped 7 bases, with 12 bases sitting between them. Germline assignment: CDR1 SEHNR and CDR2 FQNEAQ (reference sequence). CDR3 size: 13 residues. The CDR3 DNA is TGTGCCAGCAGCATCGGACAGCTTAATGAGCAGTTCTTC. Translating gives CASSIGQLNEQFF. Supplemented by reference TRBV7-9 and TRBJ2-1, the full variable domain reads DTGVSQNPRHKITKRGQNVTFRCDPISEHNRLYWYRQTLGQGPEFLTYFQNEAQLEKSRLLSDRFSAERPKGSFSTLEIQRTEQGDSAMYLCASSIGQLNEQFFGPGTRLTVL.

This clonotype occurred many times. The V call is TRBV6-2 or TRBV6-3, the J call TRBJ1-1, with unresolved D. Trimming removed 5 bases at V and 1 base at J, with 11 bases between. This CDR3 contains 14 residues. The V gene's germline CDR1 is MNHEY and CDR2 SVGEGT. CDR3 protein: CASSQDGGNTEAFF. The CDR3 DNA is TGTGCCAGCAGTCAGGACGGCGGGAACACTGAAGCTTTCTTT.

This clonotype was counted at least ten times. The chain recombines TRBV7-6 with TRBJ1-1; D not resolved. Germline CDR1 and CDR2: SGHVS and FNYEAQ. CDR3 length equals 15 residues. With 1 base removed from V and 3 bases from J, the gap between germline ends came to 12 bases. The CDR3 is CASSLGRSRDTEAFF. For the CDR3, the DNA is TGTGCCAGCAGCTTAGGGAGGAGTCGGGACACTGAAGCTTTCTTT.

The V gene is TRBV9, the J gene TRBJ2-3; the D is unclear. CDR1 SGDLS and CDR2 YYNGEE come from the germline V gene. V was clipped by 6 bases and J by 7 bases, with 15 bases between them. The length of the CDR3 is 13 residues. The CDR3 protein is CASNEGQLHTQYF. CDR3 coding DNA: TGTGCCAGCAACGAAGGGCAATTGCATACGCAGTATTTT.

The chain has TRBV2 and TRBJ1-5, with a possible D match to TRBD1 (6 bases). CDR1 is SNHLY and CDR2 is FYNNEI in the germline V gene. V lost 3 bases, J lost 2 bases, and 11 bases lay in between. This CDR3 spans 15 amino acids. The CDR3 DNA is TGTGCCAGCAGTGACAGGGGTTCCGGCAATCAGCCCCAGCATTTT. Protein sequence: CASSDRGSGNQPQHF.

This clonotype has just a few counts. This rearrangement joins TRBV20-1 to TRBJ2-3; a possible D gene is TRBD2 (7 bases). Trimming left V 0 bases short and J 2 bases short, with 15 bases between. CDR1 is DFQATT, CDR2 SNEGSKA, per germline (reference sequence). This CDR3 has 16 amino acids. CDR3 DNA: TGCAGTGCTAGAGAATTGAGGGGGGGAGCCACAGATACGCAGTATTTT. It codes for CSARELRGGATDTQYF.

This clonotype has ten or more counts. The chain recombines TRBV7-2 with TRBJ2-4, with D possibly matching TRBD2 (6 bases). The CDR3 consists of 15 residues. Germline V gives CDR1 SGHTA, CDR2 FQGNSA. V was shortened by 4 bases and J by 7 bases, with 17 bases between the two germline ends. The CDR3 protein is CASSSVSLEGNIQYF. In DNA, the CDR3 is TGTGCCAGCAGCTCCGTGTCCTTGGAGGGGAACATTCAGTACTTC.

The chain has TRBV4-3 and TRBJ2-3, with a tentative D call TRBD1 (5 bases). The germline CDR1 and CDR2 sequences are LGHNA and YSLEER. V dropped 1 base and J dropped 2 bases, with 16 bases sitting between them. The CDR3 covers 17 residues. The CDR3, as DNA: TGCGCCAGCAGCCAAGTTGCCCTAAGGGGCCTCACAGATACGCAGTATTTT. Encoded protein: CASSQVALRGLTDTQYF.

This clonotype was detected ten times or more. V usage is TRBV3-1 and J usage is TRBJ2-5; 8 bases are a match to TRBD1. The CDR3 contains 13 residues. V shed 6 bases and J 0 bases; nucleotides not matched to a gene: 0. From germline, CDR1 is LGHDT and CDR2 YNNKEL (reference sequence). CDR3 nucleotide sequence: TGTGCCAGCAGGGACAGGGACCAAGAGACCCAGTACTTC. This encodes CASRDRDQETQYF.

This clonotype was counted at least ten times. The genes are TRBV5-1 and TRBJ2-7, with 10 bases aligning to TRBD1. J gave up 6 bases and V 3 bases, and 3 bases lay outside the gene matches. The CDR3 spans 13 residues. CDR1 SGHRS and CDR2 YFSETQ come from the germline V gene. In DNA, the CDR3 is TGCGCCAGCAGCTGGGGGACAGGGGCCGAGCAGTACTTC. Protein product: CASSWGTGAEQYF.

There are many counts of this clonotype. The V call is TRBV4-2, the J call TRBJ1-2; no clear D gene. CDR3 length equals 12 residues. CDR1 and CDR2 (germline): LGHNA, YNFKEQ. Trimming took 0 bases from V and 8 from J, leaving 7 bases between them. This chain's CDR3 is CASSQDGRGYTF. The DNA for the CDR3 is TGTGCCAGCAGCCAAGACGGCCGAGGCTACACCTTC.

This clonotype was seen at least ten times. The rearrangement joins TRBV18 to TRBJ2-1; weak D call: TRBD1 (6 bases). Trimming pared 5 bases from V and 8 bases from J, leaving 25 bases between. This CDR3 contains 17 residues. Germline values: CDR1 KGHSH, CDR2 LQKENI. The CDR3 bases are TGTGCCAGCTCAGCCCCTCCTCCTCGGTCCAGGGGCCATGAGCAGTTCTTC. This codes for CASSAPPPRSRGHEQFF.

This clonotype was observed many times. The CDR3 DNA reads TGTGCCAGCAGCTTAGAACAGTCTGAGCAGTTCTTC. This sequence encodes CASSLEQSEQFF. The V call is TRBV7-2, the J call TRBJ2-1; D gene unclear. The V end was cut by 1 base, the J end by 9 bases, with 7 bases between. Germline V gives CDR1 SGHTA, CDR2 FQGNSA. The CDR3 is made up of 12 amino acids.

A few counts support this clonotype. The V gene is TRBV4-2, the J gene TRBJ1-4; tentatively, D is TRBD1 (5 bases). The CDR3 runs to 16 residues. Trimming cost V 3 bases and J 0 bases, with 11 bases left between them. CDR1 LGHNA and CDR2 YNFKEQ come from the germline V gene. CDR3 coding DNA: TGTGCCAGCAGCCAGACACTGGGGCCAACTAATGAAAAACTGTTTTTT. Its translation: CASSQTLGPTNEKLFF.

This clonotype occurred many times. The chain joins TRBV6-2 or TRBV6-3 to TRBJ1-5; no firm D call. This CDR3 comprises 15 residues. The germline V gene encodes CDR1 MNHEY and CDR2 SVGEGT. The V gene lost 7 bases and the J gene lost 0 bases, with 13 bases spanning the gap. As DNA, the CDR3 is TGTGCCAGCACCGACCATCTGTATAGCAATCAGCCCCAGCATTTT. It encodes CASTDHLYSNQPQHF.

This clonotype has a count of ten or more. J is TRBJ1-2 and V is TRBV10-3; perhaps TRBD1 as D (6 bases). Germline-derived CDR1 and CDR2 are ENHRY and SYGVKD. Trimming shortened V by 4 bases and J by 4 bases, and 19 bases separated the two germline ends. The CDR3 has 16 amino acids. In DNA form, the CDR3 reads TGTGCCATCAGTGGTTTCTCGGGGGGCCGGAGCTATGGCTACACCTTC. As protein: CAISGFSGGRSYGYTF.

This clonotype was observed a handful of times. The J gene is TRBJ2-3, the V gene TRBV7-2; 8 nucleotides align to TRBD1. The CDR3 loop spans 14 amino acids. Unmatched junction bases numbered 5, after V lost 3 bases and J lost 6 bases. Germline V lookup: CDR1 SGHTA, CDR2 FQGNSA. The CDR3: CASSFGTGYDTQYF. Written as DNA, the CDR3 is TGTGCCAGCAGCTTCGGGACAGGATACGATACGCAGTATTTT.

This clonotype has a handful of counts. This rearrangement joins TRBV19 to TRBJ1-5, with TRBD1 identical over 7 bases. From germline, CDR1 is LNHDA and CDR2 SQIVND (reference sequence). This CDR3 spans 15 amino acids. V shed 5 bases, J shed 7 bases, and the junction held 11 bases outside the gene matches. Here the CDR3 reads CASSVGQRLRQPQHF. The CDR3 DNA is TGTGCCAGTAGTGTGGGACAGCGACTTCGGCAGCCCCAGCATTTT.

The table lists this clonotype with many counts. V usage is TRBV4-3 and J usage is TRBJ2-3, with D possibly matching TRBD2 (7 bases). CDR3 length equals 14 residues. Germline lookup yields CDR1 LGHNA and CDR2 YSLEER. The V gene lost 1 base and the J gene lost 6 bases, with 11 bases spanning the gap. In nucleotides, the CDR3 is TGCGCCAGCAGCCAAGGGGGGGGCCGGGATACGCAGTATTTT. Protein sequence: CASSQGGGRDTQYF.

This clonotype appeared many times. The V call is TRBV7-8, the J call TRBJ1-4; D gene ambiguous. Per the germline V gene, CDR1 is SGHVS and CDR2 is FQNEAQ. The CDR3 is 14 residues long. V gave up 5 bases and J gave up 7 bases, with 14 bases separating them. The CDR3 here is CASSRRGFGEKLFF. For the CDR3, the DNA is TGTGCCAGCAGCCGGCGGGGTTTTGGTGAAAAACTGTTTTTT. Complete variable domain (other parts from reference TRBV7-8 and TRBJ1-4): GAGVSQSPRYKVAKRGQDVALRCDPISGHVSLFWYQQALGQGPEFLTYFQNEAQLDKSGLPSDRFFAERPEGSVSTLKIQRTQQEDSAVYLCASSRRGFGEKLFFGSGTQLSVL.

This clonotype came up many times. The rearrangement joins TRBV10-3 to TRBJ1-2; D is undetermined. CDR1 ENHRY and CDR2 SYGVKD come from the germline V gene. V was clipped by 6 bases and J by 4 bases, with 12 bases between them. This CDR3 spans 13 amino acids. The CDR3 nucleotides read TGTGCCATCAGCGGACGGAGCTCCTATGGCTACACCTTC. It yields the protein CAISGRSSYGYTF.